Shown below are 26 T cell receptor beta chains from a single sample sequenced in a study of pediatric ulcerative colitis. The assay was immunoSEQ multiplex PCR, and TCRdb's table has in-frame clones only and misses some. The table lists 57,000 or so clones, 85% to 90% of them singletons. The sample comprised blood. These receptors all come from a boy between 10 and 17 years old who was a control in a study of pediatric ulcerative colitis.

This chain uses TRBV6-6 with TRBJ1-2, with 7 bases matching TRBD1. The CDR3 consists of 14 residues. Unmatched junction bases numbered 6, after V lost 4 bases and J lost 4 bases. The germline V gene has CDR1 MNHNY and CDR2 SVGAGI (reference sequence). The CDR3 nucleotides read TGTGCCAGCAGTTTAGACAGGGTTAGCTATGGCTACACCTTC. Translating it yields CASSLDRVSYGYTF.

The chain employs TRBV30 and TRBJ1-5; TRBD1 might be the D (5 bases). The CDR3 is made up of 16 amino acids. Trimming took 5 bases from V and 1 from J, leaving 18 bases between them. The germline CDR1 and CDR2 sequences are GTSNPN and SVGIG (reference sequence). The chain's CDR3 is CAWGHTGFNSNQPQHF. The CDR3 bases are TGTGCCTGGGGACATACTGGGTTCAACAGCAATCAGCCCCAGCATTTT.

The V and J genes are TRBV2 and TRBJ1-4; D may be TRBD1 (5 bases). Per the germline V gene, CDR1 is SNHLY and CDR2 is FYNNEI. The CDR3 has 18 residues. V lost 9 bases to trimming and J lost 2 bases, with 25 bases between them. CDR3 protein: CASGGVRDLLATNEKLFF. DNA of the CDR3: TGTGCCAGTGGAGGGGTACGGGACCTGCTAGCGACTAATGAAAAACTGTTTTTT.

This chain joins TRBV6-5 and TRBJ2-7; no definite D call. The CDR3 totals 14 residues. The germline V and J ends were trimmed by 2 bases and 3 bases, with 11 bases remaining between them. Germline CDR1 is MNHEY and CDR2 is SVGAGI. This chain's CDR3 is CASSYVGGNYEQYF. The CDR3 DNA follows: TGTGCCAGCAGTTACGTCGGCGGAAACTACGAGCAGTACTTC.

The chain uses TRBV7-3 and TRBJ2-1; TRBD2 agrees at 8 bases. The V and J ends lost 2 bases and 0 bases, in that order; junction bases with no gene match: 0. The CDR3 is 15 residues long. Germline CDR1 and CDR2: SGHTA and FQGTGA. The DNA of the CDR3 is TGTGCCAGCAGCTTAGGACTAGCCTCCTACAATGAGCAGTTCTTC. Protein: CASSLGLASYNEQFF. The entire variable domain, with the rest obtained from reference TRBV7-3 and TRBJ2-1, is as follows: GAGVSQTPSNKVTEKGKYVELRCDPISGHTALYWYRQSLGQGPEFLIYFQGTGAADDSGLPNDRFFAVRPEGSVSTLKIQRTERGDSAVYLCASSLGLASYNEQFFGPGTRLTVL.

The J gene is TRBJ2-1, the V gene TRBV5-1; D is unresolved. The CDR3 has 17 residues. Per germline, CDR1 SGHRS and CDR2 YFSETQ. V was pared by 0 bases and J by 0 bases, with 13 bases between. This CDR3 reads CASSLDAMILSYNEQFF. The CDR3 nucleotides read TGCGCCAGCAGCTTGGATGCGATGATCCTCTCCTACAATGAGCAGTTCTTC.

The rearrangement links TRBV28 to TRBJ1-2, with D possibly matching TRBD1 (5 bases). The germline gives CDR1 MDHEN, CDR2 SYDVKM. This CDR3 comprises 15 residues. V was clipped by 3 bases and J by 9 bases, with 20 bases between them. The CDR3 sequence is CASSFGGDYYGRYTF. The CDR3 DNA follows: TGTGCCAGCAGTTTTGGGGGGGATTACTATGGTCGCTACACCTTC.

This chain links TRBV19 with TRBJ2-1; 8 bases map to TRBD2. V dropped 1 base and J dropped 5; count of bases not matched to a gene: 4. CDR1 and CDR2 from the germline V gene are LNHDA and SQIVND (reference sequence). The CDR3 runs to 15 residues. CDR3 amino acids: CASSIAGGINNEQFF. The CDR3 DNA follows: TGTGCCAGTAGTATAGCGGGAGGGATAAACAATGAGCAGTTCTTC. Filled out from reference TRBV19 and TRBJ2-1, the complete variable domain reads DGGITQSPKYLFRKEGQNVTLSCEQNLNHDAMYWYRQDPGQGLRLIYYSQIVNDFQKGDIAEGYSVSREKKESFPLTVTSAQKNPTAFYLCASSIAGGINNEQFFGPGTRLTVL.

This clone was counted a few times. The genes are TRBV11-2 and TRBJ2-5, with a weak D call TRBD2 (6 bases). Germline CDR1 reads SGHAT; CDR2 reads FQNNGV. V was cut by 6 bases and J by 2 bases, with 10 bases left in between. The CDR3 runs to 13 residues. The CDR3 region has the DNA TGTGCCAGCAGGCCGGGACTTCAAGAGACCCAGTACTTC. Translating gives CASRPGLQETQYF.

This chain connects TRBV5-4 to TRBJ2-7, with 8 bases identical to TRBD2. V lost 3 bases to trimming and J lost 0 bases; unmatched junction nucleotides: 5. The CDR3 extends over 15 amino acids. Germline CDR1 is SGHNT and CDR2 is YYREEE (reference sequence). CDR3 DNA sequence: TGTGCCAGCAGCTCCGGACTAGCTAGCTCCTACGAGCAGTACTTC. Protein: CASSSGLASSYEQYF.

A note on this clone: The sample has other DNA sequences that encode this CDR3 too. The CDR3 DNA reads as TGTGCCAGCAGTGACTACGAGCAGTACTTC. Protein: CASSDYEQYF. V and J are TRBV6-1 and TRBJ2-7; no clear D. Trimming removed 3 bases at V and 3 bases at J, with 0 bases between. The CDR3 is made up of 10 amino acids. Germline values: CDR1 MNHNS, CDR2 SASEGT.

V is TRBV5-1 and J is TRBJ2-7; 7 nucleotides agree with TRBD1. Unmatched junction bases numbered 10, after V lost 5 bases and J lost 2 bases. Germline CDR1 and CDR2: SGHRS and YFSETQ. The CDR3 length is 15 residues. DNA of the CDR3: TGCGCCAGCAGACAGGATGACAGGGACGCCTACGAGCAGTACTTC. Its translation: CASRQDDRDAYEQYF. Full variable domain (remainder filled in from reference TRBV5-1 and TRBJ2-7): KAGVTQTPRYLIKTRGQQVTLSCSPISGHRSVSWYQQTPGQGLQFLFEYFSETQRNKGNFPGRFSGRQFSNSRSEMNVSTLELGDSALYLCASRQDDRDAYEQYFGPGTRLTVT.

The genes are TRBV7-2 and TRBJ1-5; possible D gene TRBD1, 5 bases. The germline V gene encodes CDR1 SGHTA and CDR2 FQGNSA. The CDR3 runs 15 residues. V dropped 5 bases and J dropped 1 base, with 12 bases sitting between them. CDR3 nucleotides: TGTGCCAGCAGCCACCTGGGGGGGAGCAATCAGCCCCAGCATTTT. This translates into CASSHLGGSNQPQHF.

The rearrangement links TRBV2 to TRBJ2-1, with 11 nucleotides matching TRBD2. V dropped 3 bases and J dropped 4; count of bases not matched to a gene: 5. CDR3 length equals 16 residues. Germline CDR1 is SNHLY and CDR2 is FYNNEI. The CDR3 DNA follows: TGTGCCAGCAGTGATACCGGGACTAGCGGATACAATGAGCAGTTCTTC. Translated: CASSDTGTSGYNEQFF.

The chain is built from TRBV7-8 and TRBJ1-1; 7 bases align to TRBD1. The CDR3 totals 16 residues. Losses at the gene ends were 5 bases for V and 0 bases for J; bases not matched to a gene: 9. Looked up from germline, CDR1 is SGHVS and CDR2 is FQNEAQ. CDR3 bases: TGTGCCAGCAGCCCGGGGACAGAAGTTCTGAACACTGAAGCTTTCTTT. This encodes CASSPGTEVLNTEAFF.

The chain recombines TRBV2 with TRBJ2-3; D gene ambiguous. The germline CDR1 and CDR2 sequences are SNHLY and FYNNEI. Trimming pared 1 base from V and 2 bases from J, leaving 10 bases between. The CDR3 is made up of 15 amino acids. CDR3 nucleotide sequence: TGTGCCAGCAGTGAAGAGACTCGCTACACAGATACGCAGTATTTT. It specifies CASSEETRYTDTQYF.

The J gene is TRBJ2-1, the V gene TRBV5-1; 8 bases align to TRBD2. J gave up 1 base and V 7 bases, and 4 bases lay outside the gene matches. The V gene's germline CDR1 is SGHRS and CDR2 YFSETQ. This CDR3 is built from 14 residues. In DNA form, the CDR3 reads TGCGCCAGCGAACGGGGGGGATCCTACAATGAGCAGTTCTTC. It codes for CASERGGSYNEQFF.

The rearrangement uses TRBV27 and TRBJ2-4; 13 bases are a match to TRBD2. Germline-derived CDR1 and CDR2 are MNHEY and SMNVEV (reference sequence). The CDR3 consists of 18 residues. J gave up 6 bases and V 5 bases, and 13 bases lay outside the gene matches. The CDR3 reads CASSPKPGLAGITNIQYF. The CDR3 region has the DNA TGTGCCAGCAGTCCGAAACCGGGACTAGCGGGAATCACAAACATTCAGTACTTC.

The rearrangement uses TRBV5-1 and TRBJ1-2, with D possibly TRBD1 on 5 matching bases. CDR3 length: 14 residues. Trimming shortened V by 0 bases and J by 6 bases, and 12 bases separated the two germline ends. Germline V gives CDR1 SGHRS, CDR2 YFSETQ. CDR3 sequence (DNA): TGCGCCAGCAGCTTGGAGGGGCAGTGGAATGGCTACACCTTC. Its protein is CASSLEGQWNGYTF.

The chain recombines TRBV5-1 with TRBJ2-1; TRBD1 matches 8 bases. This CDR3 has 14 residues. Germline-derived CDR1 and CDR2 are SGHRS and YFSETQ. Trimming cost V 0 bases and J 8 bases; bases outside gene matches: 4. CDR3 region: CASSLGQGNYEQFF. The DNA of the CDR3 is TGCGCCAGCAGCTTGGGACAGGGGAATTATGAGCAGTTCTTC.

This chain links TRBV11-3 with TRBJ2-7; D is uncertain. CDR1 and CDR2 from the germline V gene are SGHNT and YENEEA. The length of the CDR3 is 13 residues. With 5 bases removed from V and 0 bases from J, the gap between germline ends came to 8 bases. The CDR3 sequence: CASSPSDSYEQYF. In nucleotides, the CDR3 is TGTGCCAGCAGCCCTTCGGACTCCTACGAGCAGTACTTC.

This rearrangement joins TRBV5-1 to TRBJ1-4; 8 nucleotides match TRBD1. This CDR3 spans 15 amino acids. The germline V gene has CDR1 SGHRS and CDR2 YFSETQ. The V and J ends lost 4 bases and 1 base, in that order; junction bases with no gene match: 3. The CDR3 DNA sequence: TGCGCCAGCAGCGAGGACAGGGAAACTAATGAAAAACTGTTTTTT. Protein product: CASSEDRETNEKLFF.

The chain carries TRBV5-1 and TRBJ2-3; TRBD1 is a possible D gene (6 bases). This CDR3 contains 15 residues. Germline V gene sequence: CDR1 SGHRS, CDR2 YFSETQ. The V end lost 4 bases, the J end lost 3 bases, and 15 bases lay between the germline ends. CDR3 region: CASSPRQELTDTQYF. Written as DNA, the CDR3 is TGCGCCAGCAGCCCGCGACAGGAGTTGACAGATACGCAGTATTTT.

This sequence joins TRBV19 and TRBJ2-1; D is undetermined. The V gene lost 6 bases and the J gene lost 6 bases, with 15 bases spanning the gap. The CDR3 totals 14 residues. Germline lookup yields CDR1 LNHDA and CDR2 SQIVND (reference sequence). The CDR3 bases are TGTGCCAGTAGCCCCGGGCTTCCCATCAATGAGCAGTTCTTC. This codes for CASSPGLPINEQFF.

This rearrangement joins TRBV13 to TRBJ2-1; possibly TRBD1 or TRBD2 for D (5 bases each). Germline loops: CDR1 PRHDT, CDR2 FYEKMQ (reference sequence). The germline V and J ends were trimmed by 3 bases and 7 bases, with 13 bases remaining between them. CDR3 length equals 14 residues. This CDR3 is CASSFLGVGNEQFF. In DNA, the CDR3 is TGTGCCAGCAGCTTTTTGGGGGTAGGGAATGAGCAGTTCTTC.

The V gene is TRBV7-2, the J gene TRBJ1-2, with 7 bases aligning to TRBD1. The CDR3 sequence is 14 residues long. V gave up 9 bases and J gave up 6 bases; unmatched junction bases: 13. From germline, CDR1 is SGHTA and CDR2 FQGNSA. The CDR3 is CASYKRDSGDGYTF. The DNA of the CDR3 is TGTGCCAGTTATAAAAGGGACAGCGGAGATGGCTACACCTTC.